This T cell receptor (beta chain) was observed in a study of blood T cells in healthy people across ages. The CDR3 has 14 residues. The germline V gene encodes CDR1 SGHRS and CDR2 YFSETQ. A J-beta primer mix and a sample-barcoded 5' primer were used in a second PCR of roughly 6 to 12 cycles. TCRdb called the 5' RACE reads again in MiXCR, with one record for every CDR3 protein. Of around 1,600,000 distinct CDR3 sequences in the sample, 35% to 45% were seen once. Only a few counts were recorded for this clonotype. This chain joins TRBV5-1 and TRBJ2-7; 7 bases are shared with TRBD1. The end of the DNA is better explained by TRBJ2-5, so the J call may be wrong. This receptor was obtained from a woman under 30 in good health. The sequenced sample was blood. The CDR3 here is CASNSQGVVETQYF. DNA of the CDR3: TGCGCCAGCAACTCTCAGGGGGTTGTGGAGACCCAGTACTTC.